This T cell receptor beta chain stems from a study of blood T cells in healthy people across ages. The table lists this clonotype with a few counts. A second PCR, run for roughly 6 to 11 cycles, used a sample-barcoded 5' primer plus a J-beta primer mix. From the 5' RACE reads, TCRdb called clonotypes with MiXCR, one entry per CDR3 protein. Here the sample spans 1.8 million or so distinct CDR3 sequences, about two fifths being singletons. Trimming cost V 2 bases and J 9 bases, with 17 bases left between them. This CDR3 is built from 15 residues. The V gene's germline CDR1 is MNHEY and CDR2 SVGEGT. The TCR originated in a human donor in good health. V gene TRBV6-2 or TRBV6-3 combines with J gene TRBJ2-1; D possibly uses TRBD1 or TRBD2 (5 bases each). Source material: blood. CDR3: CASSYQGRPNGEQFF. The CDR3 DNA reads as TGTGCCAGCAGTTACCAGGGACGACCGAATGGTGAGCAGTTCTTC.